The rows below give T cell receptor beta chains drawn from one sample of a study of shared clonotypes between healthy human individuals. Only in-frame clones appear in the TCRdb table, and some are missing; sequencing was by immunoSEQ multiplex PCR. The sample contains 780,000 or so clones, 72% of which appear only once. What was sequenced was memory CD4+ T cells sorted from blood. Receptor source: a young woman in good health. Both conserved end residues are part of each CDR3. D genes are given only for firm matches.

d_gene,v_gene,j_gene,CDR3nt,CDR3aa
.,TRBV5-4,TRBJ1-1,TGTGCCAGCAGCTTCCCCCCAATTGAAGAAGCTTTCTTT,CASSFPPIEEAFF
TRBD2,TRBV7-9,TRBJ2-1,TGTGCCAGCAGCCGTCTAGCGGGAGATGTAAATGAGCAGTTCTTC,CASSRLAGDVNEQFF
.,TRBV27,TRBJ2-1,TGTGCCAGCAGCCCGCTGGCTAGCGCCCACAATGAGCAGTTCTTC,CASSPLASAHNEQFF
TRBD2,TRBV6-1,TRBJ2-7,TGTGCCAGCAGTGCACGTTCTAGCGGGAGAGTCGAGCAGTACTTC,CASSARSSGRVEQYF
TRBD1,TRBV6-1,TRBJ2-5,TGTGCCAGCACCGCGACAGGGGGTACTCAAGAGACCCAGTACTTC,CASTATGGTQETQYF
TRBD1,TRBV19,TRBJ2-1,TGTGCCAGTGGGACAGGGGGACGGTCCTACAATGAGCAGTTCTTC,CASGTGGRSYNEQFF
.,TRBV7-3,TRBJ2-5,TGTGCCAGCAGCTTAGCTAGTCAAGAGACCCAGTACTTC,CASSLASQETQYF
.,TRBV4-2,TRBJ1-1,TGTGCCAGCAGCCAAATCACAAACCCGCCCAGTGAAGCTTTCTTT,CASSQITNPPSEAFF
TRBD2,TRBV5-4,TRBJ2-7,TGTGCCAGCAGCCCGGGACTAGCGGGAGGGTACGAGCAGTACTTC,CASSPGLAGGYEQYF
.,TRBV18,TRBJ2-3,TGTGCCAGCTCACCACCGACTAGCACAGATACGCAGTATTTT,CASSPPTSTDTQYF
.,TRBV5-8,TRBJ2-6,TGTGCCAGCAGTTACGGTACTGGGGCCAACGTCCTGACTTTC,CASSYGTGANVLTF
TRBD2,TRBV4-1,TRBJ2-1,TGCGCCAGCAGCCAAGTAGCGGGAGGACGCTACAATGAGCAGTTCTTC,CASSQVAGGRYNEQFF